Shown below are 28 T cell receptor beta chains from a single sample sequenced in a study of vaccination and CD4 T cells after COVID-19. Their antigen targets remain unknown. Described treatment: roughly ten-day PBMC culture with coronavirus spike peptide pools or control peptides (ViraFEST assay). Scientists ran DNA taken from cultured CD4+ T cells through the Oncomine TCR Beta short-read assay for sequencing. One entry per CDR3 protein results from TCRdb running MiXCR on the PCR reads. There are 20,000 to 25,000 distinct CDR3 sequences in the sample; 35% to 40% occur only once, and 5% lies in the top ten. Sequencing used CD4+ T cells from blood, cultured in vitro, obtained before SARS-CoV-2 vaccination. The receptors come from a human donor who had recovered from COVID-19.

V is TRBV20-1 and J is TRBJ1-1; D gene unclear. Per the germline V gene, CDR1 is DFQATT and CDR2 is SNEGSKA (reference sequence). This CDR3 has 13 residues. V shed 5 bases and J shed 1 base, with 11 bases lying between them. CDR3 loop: CSARSGRNTEAFF. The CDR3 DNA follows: TGCAGTGCTCGCTCCGGGAGGAACACTGAAGCTTTCTTT.

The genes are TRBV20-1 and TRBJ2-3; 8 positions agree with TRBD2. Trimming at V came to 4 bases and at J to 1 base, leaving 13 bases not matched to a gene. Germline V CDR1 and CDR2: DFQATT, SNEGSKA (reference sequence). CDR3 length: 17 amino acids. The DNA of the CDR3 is TGCAGTGCTATTCGCGGGGGGAGTATCAGTGGCACAGATACGCAGTATTTT. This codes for CSAIRGGSISGTDTQYF.

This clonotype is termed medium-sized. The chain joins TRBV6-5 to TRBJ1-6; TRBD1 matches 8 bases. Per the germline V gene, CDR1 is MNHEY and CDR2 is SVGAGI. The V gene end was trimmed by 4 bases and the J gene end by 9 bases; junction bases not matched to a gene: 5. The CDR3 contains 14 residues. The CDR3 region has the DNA TGTGCCAGCAGTTTAACAGGGGGGCTTTCACCCCTCCACTTT. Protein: CASSLTGGLSPLHF.

In nucleotides, the CDR3 is TGTGCCAGCAGCCTGCAGGGTATGAGCGGGGAGCTGTTTTTT. Protein: CASSLQGMSGELFF. The V call is TRBV5-4, the J call TRBJ2-2; D might be TRBD1 (5 bases). The CDR3 length is 14 residues. Germline V gives CDR1 SGHNT, CDR2 YYREEE (reference sequence). The germline V and J ends were trimmed by 4 bases and 7 bases, with 14 bases remaining between them.

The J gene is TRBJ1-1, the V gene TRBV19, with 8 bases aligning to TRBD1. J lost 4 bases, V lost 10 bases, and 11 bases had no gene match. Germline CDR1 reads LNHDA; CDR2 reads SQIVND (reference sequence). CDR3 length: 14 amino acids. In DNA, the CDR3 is TGTGCCACAGGCTCTGACAGGGGTAGCACTGAAGCTTTCTTT. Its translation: CATGSDRGSTEAFF. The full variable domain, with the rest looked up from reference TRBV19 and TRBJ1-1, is DGGITQSPKYLFRKEGQNVTLSCEQNLNHDAMYWYRQDPGQGLRLIYYSQIVNDFQKGDIAEGYSVSREKKESFPLTVTSAQKNPTAFYLCATGSDRGSTEAFFGQGTRLTVV.

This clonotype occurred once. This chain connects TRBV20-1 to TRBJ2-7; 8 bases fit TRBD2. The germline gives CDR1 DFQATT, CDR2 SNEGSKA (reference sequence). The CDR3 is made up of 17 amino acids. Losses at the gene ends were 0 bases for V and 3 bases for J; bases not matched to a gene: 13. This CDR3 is CSARDTLTGGDDYEQYF. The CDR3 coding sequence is TGCAGTGCTAGAGATACGTTAACCGGGGGGGACGACTACGAGCAGTACTTC.

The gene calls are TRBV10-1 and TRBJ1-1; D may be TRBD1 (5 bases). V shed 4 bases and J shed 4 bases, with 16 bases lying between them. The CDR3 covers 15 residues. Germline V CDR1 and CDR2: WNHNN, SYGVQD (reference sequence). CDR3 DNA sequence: TGCGCCAGCAGTGGACCAGGGAGGACGGGCACTGAAGCTTTCTTT. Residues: CASSGPGRTGTEAFF.

The CDR3 sequence is CASSPQTGVAGSPQHF. The CDR3 bases are TGTGCCAGCAGCCCCCAAACAGGGGTGGCGGGTTCGCCCCAGCATTTT. The chain recombines TRBV7-2 with TRBJ1-5; 7 bases line up with TRBD1. Looked up from germline, CDR1 is SGHTA and CDR2 is FQGNSA. V lost 5 bases, J lost 9 bases, and 16 bases stayed unmatched. The CDR3 is 16 residues long.

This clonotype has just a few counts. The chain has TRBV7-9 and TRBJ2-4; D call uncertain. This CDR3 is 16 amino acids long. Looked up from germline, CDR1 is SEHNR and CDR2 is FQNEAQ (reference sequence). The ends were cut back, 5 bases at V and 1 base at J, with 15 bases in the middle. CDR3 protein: CASSPEDGNAKNIQYF. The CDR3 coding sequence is TGTGCCAGCAGCCCTGAGGACGGTAACGCCAAAAACATTCAGTACTTC.

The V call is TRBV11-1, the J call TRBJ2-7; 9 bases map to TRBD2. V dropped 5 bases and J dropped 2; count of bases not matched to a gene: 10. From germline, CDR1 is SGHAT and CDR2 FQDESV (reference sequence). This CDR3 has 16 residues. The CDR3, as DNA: TGTGCCAGCAGCCAAACGACTAGCGGACTAACCTACGAGCAGTACTTC. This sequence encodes CASSQTTSGLTYEQYF. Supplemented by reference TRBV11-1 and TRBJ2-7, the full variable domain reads EAEVAQSPRYKITEKSQAVAFWCDPISGHATLYWYRQILGQGPELLVQFQDESVVDDSQLPKDRFSAERLKGVDSTLKIQPAELGDSAMYLCASSQTTSGLTYEQYFGPGTRLTVT.

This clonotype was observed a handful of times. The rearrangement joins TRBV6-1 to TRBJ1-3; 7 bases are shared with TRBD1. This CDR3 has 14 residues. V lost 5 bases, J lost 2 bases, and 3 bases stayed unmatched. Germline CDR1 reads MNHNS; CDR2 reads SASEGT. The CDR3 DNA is TGTGCCAGCAGTCGGACAGGCACTGGAAACACCATATATTTT. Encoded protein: CASSRTGTGNTIYF.

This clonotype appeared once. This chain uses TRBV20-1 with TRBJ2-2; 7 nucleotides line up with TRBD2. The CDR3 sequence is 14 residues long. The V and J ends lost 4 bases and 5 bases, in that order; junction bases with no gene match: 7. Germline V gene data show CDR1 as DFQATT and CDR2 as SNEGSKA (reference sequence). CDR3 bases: TGCAGTGCTAAGAGGACTAGAGAAACCGGGGAGCTGTTTTTT. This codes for CSAKRTRETGELFF.

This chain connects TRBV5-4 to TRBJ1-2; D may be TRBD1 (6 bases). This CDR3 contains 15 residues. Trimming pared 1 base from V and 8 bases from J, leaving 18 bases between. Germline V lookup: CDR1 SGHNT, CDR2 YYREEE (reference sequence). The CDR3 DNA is TGTGCCAGCAGCTTGTCAGGAACAGGGTTGGCGGGCTACACCTTC. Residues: CASSLSGTGLAGYTF.

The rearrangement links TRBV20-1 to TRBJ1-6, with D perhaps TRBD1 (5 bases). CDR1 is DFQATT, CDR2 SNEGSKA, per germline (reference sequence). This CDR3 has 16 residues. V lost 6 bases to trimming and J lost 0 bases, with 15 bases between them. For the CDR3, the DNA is TGCAGTGCGTGGGGCAGGACGAGCTCCTATAATTCACCCCTCCACTTT. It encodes CSAWGRTSSYNSPLHF.

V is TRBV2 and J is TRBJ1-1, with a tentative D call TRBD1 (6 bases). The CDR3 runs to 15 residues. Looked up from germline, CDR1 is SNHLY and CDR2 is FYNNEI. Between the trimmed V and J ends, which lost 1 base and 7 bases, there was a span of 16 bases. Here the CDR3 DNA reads TGTGCCAGCAGTGAAGAAACAGGGTACGGGAATGAAGCTTTCTTT. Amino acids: CASSEETGYGNEAFF.

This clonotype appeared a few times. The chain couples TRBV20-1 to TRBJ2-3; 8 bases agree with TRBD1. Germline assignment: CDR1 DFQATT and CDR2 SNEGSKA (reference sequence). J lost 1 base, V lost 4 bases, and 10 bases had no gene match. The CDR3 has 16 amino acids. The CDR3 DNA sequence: TGCAGTGCTACCAGGGGGCTAGCAGGGGGCACAGATACGCAGTATTTT. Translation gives CSATRGLAGGTDTQYF.

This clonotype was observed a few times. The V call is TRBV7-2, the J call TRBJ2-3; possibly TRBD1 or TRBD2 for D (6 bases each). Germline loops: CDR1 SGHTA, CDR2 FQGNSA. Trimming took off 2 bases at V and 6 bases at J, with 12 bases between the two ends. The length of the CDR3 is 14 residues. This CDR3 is CASSLYPGADTQYF. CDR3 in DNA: TGTGCCAGCAGCTTATATCCGGGGGCGGATACGCAGTATTTT.

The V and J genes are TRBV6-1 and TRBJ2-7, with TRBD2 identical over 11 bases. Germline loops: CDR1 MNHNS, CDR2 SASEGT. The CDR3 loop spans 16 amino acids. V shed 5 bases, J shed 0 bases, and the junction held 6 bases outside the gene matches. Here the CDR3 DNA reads TGTGCCAGCAGTCCTACTAGCGGGAGCTACTCCTACGAGCAGTACTTC. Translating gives CASSPTSGSYSYEQYF.

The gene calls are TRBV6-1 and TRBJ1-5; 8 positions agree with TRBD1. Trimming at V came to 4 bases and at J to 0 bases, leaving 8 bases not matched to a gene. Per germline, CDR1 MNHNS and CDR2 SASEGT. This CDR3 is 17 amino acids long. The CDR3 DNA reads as TGTGCCAGCAGTGTCACAGGGGGGGGAGGTAGCAATCAGCCCCAGCATTTT. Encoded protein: CASSVTGGGGSNQPQHF.

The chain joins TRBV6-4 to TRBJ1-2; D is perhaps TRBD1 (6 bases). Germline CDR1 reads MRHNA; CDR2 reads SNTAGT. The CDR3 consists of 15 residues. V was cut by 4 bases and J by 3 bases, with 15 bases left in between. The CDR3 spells CASSVKGGADYGYTF. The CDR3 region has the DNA TGTGCCAGCAGTGTCAAAGGGGGGGCGGACTATGGCTACACCTTC.

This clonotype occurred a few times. CDR3 in DNA: TGTGCCAGCAGGGGGAGGACCGACACTGAAGCTTTCTTT. Residues: CASRGRTDTEAFF. The genes are TRBV27 and TRBJ1-1; D not certain. Trimming shortened V by 6 bases and J by 3 bases, and 11 bases separated the two germline ends. The germline CDR1 and CDR2 sequences are MNHEY and SMNVEV (reference sequence). The CDR3 has 13 residues.

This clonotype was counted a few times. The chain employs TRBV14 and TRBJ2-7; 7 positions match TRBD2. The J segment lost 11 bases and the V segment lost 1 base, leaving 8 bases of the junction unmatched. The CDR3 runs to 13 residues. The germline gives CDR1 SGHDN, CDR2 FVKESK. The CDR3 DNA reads TGTGCCAGCAGCCAAGGGGGGACTACTTCGGAGTACTTC. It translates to CASSQGGTTSEYF. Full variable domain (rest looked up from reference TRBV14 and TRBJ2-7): EAGVTQFPSHSVIEKGQTVTLRCDPISGHDNLYWYRRVMGKEIKFLLHFVKESKQDESGMPNNRFLAERTGGTYSTLKVQPAELEDSGVYFCASSQGGTTSEYFGPGTRLTVT.

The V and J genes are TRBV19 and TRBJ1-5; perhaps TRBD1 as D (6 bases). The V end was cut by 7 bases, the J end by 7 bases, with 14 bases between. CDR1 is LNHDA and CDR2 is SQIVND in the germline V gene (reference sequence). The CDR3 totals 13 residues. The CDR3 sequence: CASKRSGEQPQHF. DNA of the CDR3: TGTGCCAGTAAGAGGTCAGGGGAACAGCCCCAGCATTTT.

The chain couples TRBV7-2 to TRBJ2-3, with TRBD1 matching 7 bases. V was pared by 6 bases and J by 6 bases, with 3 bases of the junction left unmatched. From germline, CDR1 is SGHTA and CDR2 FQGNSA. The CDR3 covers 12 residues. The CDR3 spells CASSSQGDTQYF. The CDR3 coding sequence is TGTGCCAGCAGTTCACAGGGGGATACGCAGTATTTT.

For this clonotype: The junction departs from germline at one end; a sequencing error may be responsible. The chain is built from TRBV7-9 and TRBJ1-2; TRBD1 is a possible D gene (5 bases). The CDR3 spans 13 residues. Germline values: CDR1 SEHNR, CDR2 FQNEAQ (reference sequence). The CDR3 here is CVSSSPGGVGYTF. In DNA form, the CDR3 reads TGTGTCAGCAGCTCCCCCGGGGGTGTTGGCTACACCTTC.

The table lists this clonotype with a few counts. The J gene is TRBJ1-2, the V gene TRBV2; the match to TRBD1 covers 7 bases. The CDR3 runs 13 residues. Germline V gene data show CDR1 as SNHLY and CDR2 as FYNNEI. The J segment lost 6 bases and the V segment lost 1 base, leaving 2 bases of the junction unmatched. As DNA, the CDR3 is TGTGCCAGCAGTGAAGGCAGGGGGAATGGCTACACCTTC. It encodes CASSEGRGNGYTF.

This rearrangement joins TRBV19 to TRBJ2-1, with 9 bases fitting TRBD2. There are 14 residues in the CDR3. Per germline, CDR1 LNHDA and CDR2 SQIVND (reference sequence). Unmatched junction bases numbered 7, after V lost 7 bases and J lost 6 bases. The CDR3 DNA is TGTGCCAGTAAATGGCGGGAGGGCGGCAATGAGCAGTTCTTC. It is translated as CASKWREGGNEQFF.

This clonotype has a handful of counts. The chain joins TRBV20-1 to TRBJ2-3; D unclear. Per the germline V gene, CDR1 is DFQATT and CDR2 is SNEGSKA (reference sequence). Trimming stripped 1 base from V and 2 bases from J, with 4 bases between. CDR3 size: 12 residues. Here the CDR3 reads CSARGTTDTQYF. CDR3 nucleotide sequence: TGCAGTGCTAGAGGGACCACAGATACGCAGTATTTT.